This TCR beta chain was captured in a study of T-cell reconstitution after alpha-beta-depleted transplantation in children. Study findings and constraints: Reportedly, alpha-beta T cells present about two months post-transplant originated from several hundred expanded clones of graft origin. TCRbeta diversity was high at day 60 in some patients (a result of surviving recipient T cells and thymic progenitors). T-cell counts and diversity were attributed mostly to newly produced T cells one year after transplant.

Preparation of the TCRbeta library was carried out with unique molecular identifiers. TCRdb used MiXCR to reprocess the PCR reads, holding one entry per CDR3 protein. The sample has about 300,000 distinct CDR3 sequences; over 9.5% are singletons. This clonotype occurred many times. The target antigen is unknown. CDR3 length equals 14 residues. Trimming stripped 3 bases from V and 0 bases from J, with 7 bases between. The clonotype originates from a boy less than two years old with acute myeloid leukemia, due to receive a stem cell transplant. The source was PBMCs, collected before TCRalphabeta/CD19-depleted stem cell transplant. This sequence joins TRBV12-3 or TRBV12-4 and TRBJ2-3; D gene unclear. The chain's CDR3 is CASSFLTSTDTQYF. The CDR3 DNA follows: TGTGCCAGCAGTTTTTTAACTAGCACAGATACGCAGTATTTT.